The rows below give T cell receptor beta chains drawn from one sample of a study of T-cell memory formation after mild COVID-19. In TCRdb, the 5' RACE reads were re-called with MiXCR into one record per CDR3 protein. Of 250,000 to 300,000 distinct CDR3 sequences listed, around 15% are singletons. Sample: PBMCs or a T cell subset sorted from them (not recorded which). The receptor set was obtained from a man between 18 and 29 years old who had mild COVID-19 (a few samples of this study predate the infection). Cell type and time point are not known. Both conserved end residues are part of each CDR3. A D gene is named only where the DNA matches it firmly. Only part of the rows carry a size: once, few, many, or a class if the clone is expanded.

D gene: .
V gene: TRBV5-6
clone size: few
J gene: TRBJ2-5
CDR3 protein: CASSLYGRGLWETQYF
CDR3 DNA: TGTGCCAGCAGCTTGTATGGCAGGGGTTTATGGGAGACCCAGTACTTC

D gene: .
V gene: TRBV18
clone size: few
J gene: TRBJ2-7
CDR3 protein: CASSPAGQLEQYF
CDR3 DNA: TGTGCCAGCTCACCAGCCGGACAGCTCGAGCAGTACTTC

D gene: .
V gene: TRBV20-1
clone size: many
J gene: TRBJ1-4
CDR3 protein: CSARDILSGWTNEKLFF
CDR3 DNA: TGCAGTGCTAGAGACATCCTTTCGGGGTGGACTAATGAAAAACTGTTTTTT

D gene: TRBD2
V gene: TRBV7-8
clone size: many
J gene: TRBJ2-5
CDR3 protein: CASSLVSPGGEETQYF
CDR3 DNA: TGTGCCAGCAGCTTAGTCTCTCCGGGAGGGGAAGAGACCCAGTACTTC

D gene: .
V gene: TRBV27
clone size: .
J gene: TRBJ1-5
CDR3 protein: CASSSGNGGPQHF
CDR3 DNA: TGTGCCAGCAGTAGTGGGAACGGAGGGCCCCAGCATTTT

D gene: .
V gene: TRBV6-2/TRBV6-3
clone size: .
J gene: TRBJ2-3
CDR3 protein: CASSVSRWADTQYF
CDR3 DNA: TGTGCCAGCAGTGTATCCAGATGGGCAGATACGCAGTATTTT

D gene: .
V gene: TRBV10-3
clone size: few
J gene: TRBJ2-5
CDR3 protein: CAISDYGETQYF
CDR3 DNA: TGTGCCATCAGTGACTATGGGGAGACCCAGTACTTC

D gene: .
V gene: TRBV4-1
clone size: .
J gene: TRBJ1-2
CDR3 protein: CASSQERGLLGNTWAPNYGYTF
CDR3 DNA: TGCGCCAGCAGCCAAGAGCGGGGCCTGTTGGGTAACACATGGGCCCCCAACTATGGCTACACCTTC

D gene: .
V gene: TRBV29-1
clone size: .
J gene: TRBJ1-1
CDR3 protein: CSVPRRRQLMNTEAFF
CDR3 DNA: TGCAGCGTCCCGAGGCGGCGGCAGCTAATGAACACTGAAGCTTTCTTT

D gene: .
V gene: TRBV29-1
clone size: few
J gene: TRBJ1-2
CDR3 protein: CSVEERTDYGYTF
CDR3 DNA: TGCAGCGTTGAAGAGCGGACAGACTATGGCTACACCTTC

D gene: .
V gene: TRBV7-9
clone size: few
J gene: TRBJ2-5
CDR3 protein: CASSSPGQETQYF
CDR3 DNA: TGTGCCAGCAGCTCACCCGGACAAGAGACCCAGTACTTC

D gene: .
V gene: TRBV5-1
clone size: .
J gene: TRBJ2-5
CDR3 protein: CATSDGNQETQYF
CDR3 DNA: TGCGCCACCTCGGACGGAAACCAAGAGACCCAGTACTTC

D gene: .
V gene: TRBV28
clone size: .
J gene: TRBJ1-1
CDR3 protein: CASFESSAAFF
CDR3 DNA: TGTGCCAGCTTTGAGTCCTCCGCTGCTTTCTTT

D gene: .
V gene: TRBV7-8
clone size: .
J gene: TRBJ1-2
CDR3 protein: CASSLIRDDYGYTF
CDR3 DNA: TGTGCCAGCAGCTTAATCAGGGACGACTATGGCTACACCTTC

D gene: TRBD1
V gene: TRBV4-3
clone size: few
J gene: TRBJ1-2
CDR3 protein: CASSRAGTGVGYTF
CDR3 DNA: TGCGCCAGCAGCCGAGCCGGGACAGGGGTCGGCTACACCTTC

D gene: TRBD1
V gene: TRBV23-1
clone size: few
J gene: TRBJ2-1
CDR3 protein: CASSQWTKTGGNEQFF
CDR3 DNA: TGCGCCAGCAGTCAATGGACCAAAACAGGGGGCAATGAGCAGTTCTTC

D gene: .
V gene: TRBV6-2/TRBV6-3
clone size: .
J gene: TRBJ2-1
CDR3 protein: CASSLSDTYRSYNEQFF
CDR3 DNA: TGTGCCAGCAGCCTATCGGACACCTACCGATCCTACAATGAGCAGTTCTTC

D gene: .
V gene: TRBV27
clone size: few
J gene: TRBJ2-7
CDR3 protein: CASSLSTGVPYEQYF
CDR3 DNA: TGTGCCAGCAGTTTATCGACGGGGGTACCCTACGAGCAGTACTTC

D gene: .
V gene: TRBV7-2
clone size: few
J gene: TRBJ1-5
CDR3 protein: CASSLGYGSYNQPQHF
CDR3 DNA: TGTGCCAGCAGCTTAGGCTATGGGAGCTACAATCAGCCCCAGCATTTT

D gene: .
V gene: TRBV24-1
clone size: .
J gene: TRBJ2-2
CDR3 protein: CATSDASTGPGELFF
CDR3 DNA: TGTGCCACCAGTGACGCCTCCACAGGGCCCGGGGAGCTGTTTTTT

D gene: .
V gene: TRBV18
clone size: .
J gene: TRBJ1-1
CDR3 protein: CASSRQTAEAFF
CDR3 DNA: TGTGCCAGCTCACGACAGACAGCTGAAGCTTTCTTT

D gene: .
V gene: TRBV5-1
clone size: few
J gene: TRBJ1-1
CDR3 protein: CASSFFASRGDTEAFF
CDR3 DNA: TGCGCCAGCAGCTTTTTTGCTTCGCGAGGGGACACTGAAGCTTTCTTT

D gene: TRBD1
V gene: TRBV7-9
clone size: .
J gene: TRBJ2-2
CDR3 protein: CASTAGGSAGELFF
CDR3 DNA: TGTGCCAGCACCGCAGGGGGCTCGGCTGGGGAGCTGTTTTTT

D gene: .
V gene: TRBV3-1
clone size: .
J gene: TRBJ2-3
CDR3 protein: CASSLGPWGTDTQYF
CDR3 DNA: TGTGCCAGCAGCCTCGGCCCCTGGGGCACAGATACGCAGTATTTT

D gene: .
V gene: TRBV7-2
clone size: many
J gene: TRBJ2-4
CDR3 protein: CASSLVQVNIQYF
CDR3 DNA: TGTGCCAGCAGCTTGGTCCAGGTCAACATTCAGTACTTC

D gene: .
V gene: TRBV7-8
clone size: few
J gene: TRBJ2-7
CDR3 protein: CASSLVGPIGEQYF
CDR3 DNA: TGTGCCAGCAGCTTAGTTGGCCCGATTGGAGAGCAGTACTTC

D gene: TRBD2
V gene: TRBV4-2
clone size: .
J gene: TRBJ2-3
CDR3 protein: CASSQRRGIAGLNTDTQYF
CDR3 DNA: TGTGCCAGCAGCCAACGCCGGGGGATAGCGGGTCTCAACACAGATACGCAGTATTTT

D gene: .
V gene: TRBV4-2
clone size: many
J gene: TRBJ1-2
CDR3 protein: CASSQGADYGYTF
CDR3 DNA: TGTGCCAGCAGCCAAGGAGCGGATTATGGCTACACCTTC

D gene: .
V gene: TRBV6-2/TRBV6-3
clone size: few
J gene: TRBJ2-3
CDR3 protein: CASSGQGSDTQYF
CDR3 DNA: TGTGCCAGCAGTGGGCAGGGTTCAGATACGCAGTATTTT

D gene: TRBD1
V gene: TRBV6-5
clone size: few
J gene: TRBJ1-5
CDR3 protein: CASSYSRTGGQPQHF
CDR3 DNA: TGTGCCAGCAGTTACTCAAGGACAGGGGGCCAGCCCCAGCATTTT

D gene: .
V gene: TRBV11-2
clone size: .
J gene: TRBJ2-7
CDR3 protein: CASSLTAEQYF
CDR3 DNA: TGTGCCAGCAGCTTAACCGCCGAGCAGTACTTC

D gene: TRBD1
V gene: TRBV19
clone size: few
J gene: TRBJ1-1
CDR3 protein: CASRRGTVNTEAFF
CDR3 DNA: TGTGCCAGTAGGCGCGGGACAGTTAACACTGAAGCTTTCTTT

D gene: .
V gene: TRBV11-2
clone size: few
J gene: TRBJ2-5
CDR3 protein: CASSLGAGQQETQYF
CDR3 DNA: TGTGCCAGCAGCTTAGGGGCGGGACAGCAAGAGACCCAGTACTTC

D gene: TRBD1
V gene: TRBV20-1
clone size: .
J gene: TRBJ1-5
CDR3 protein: CSASDRAGNQPQHF
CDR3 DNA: TGCAGTGCTTCGGACAGGGCAGGGAATCAGCCCCAGCATTTT

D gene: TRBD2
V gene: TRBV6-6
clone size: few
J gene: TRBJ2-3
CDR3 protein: CASSYGLVVTDTQYF
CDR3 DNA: TGTGCCAGCAGTTACGGACTAGTTGTGACAGATACGCAGTATTTT

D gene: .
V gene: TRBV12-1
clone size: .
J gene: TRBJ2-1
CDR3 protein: CASSPRGLHNEQFF
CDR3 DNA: TGTGCCAGCAGCCCGCGGGGACTCCACAATGAGCAGTTCTTC

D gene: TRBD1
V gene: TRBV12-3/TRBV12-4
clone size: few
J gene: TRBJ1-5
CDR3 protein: CASSWTGSNQPQHF
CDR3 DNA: TGTGCCAGCAGTTGGACAGGGAGCAATCAGCCCCAGCATTTT

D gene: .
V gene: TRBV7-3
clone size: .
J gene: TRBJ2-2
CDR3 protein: CASSFQRNTGELFF
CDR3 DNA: TGTGCCAGCAGCTTCCAAAGGAACACCGGGGAGCTGTTTTTT

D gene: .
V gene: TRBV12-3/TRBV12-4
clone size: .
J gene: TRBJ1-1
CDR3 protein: CASTWGGEAFF
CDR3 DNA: TGTGCCAGCACTTGGGGGGGGGAAGCTTTCTTT

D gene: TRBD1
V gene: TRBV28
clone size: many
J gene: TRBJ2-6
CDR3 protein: CASRTGAGANVLTF
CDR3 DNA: TGTGCCAGCAGAACAGGGGCTGGGGCCAACGTCCTGACTTTC

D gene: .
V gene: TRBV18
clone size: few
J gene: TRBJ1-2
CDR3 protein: CASSPAGRNGYTF
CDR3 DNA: TGTGCCAGCTCACCAGCGGGGCGAAATGGCTACACCTTC

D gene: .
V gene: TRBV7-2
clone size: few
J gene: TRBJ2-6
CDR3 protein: CASSLVAGVGANVLTF
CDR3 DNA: TGTGCCAGCAGCTTAGTTGCTGGGGTTGGGGCCAACGTCCTGACTTTC